The rows below give T cell receptor beta chains drawn from one sample of a study of blood T cell repertoires in COVID-19. Measured with immunoSEQ multiplex PCR; TCRdb has only the in-frame clones, and not every one. Of around 32,000 clones in the sample, approximately 93% were seen once. Sequencing used peripheral blood. The receptors stem from a male donor with active COVID-19. Both conserved end residues are trimmed from each CDR3. Each record gives: J gene, CDR3 length, D gene, V gene, CDR3 protein. The D gene is left open where the match is weak.

TRBJ2-3 16 TRBD2 TRBV5-1 ASSSREPSGGGTDTQY
TRBJ1-2 11 TRBD1 TRBV2 ASRDRASYGYT
TRBJ1-2 13 TRBD1 TRBV6-4 ASSEETGGSYGYT
TRBJ2-7 12 - TRBV6-2/TRBV6-3 ASSYSASAYEQY
TRBJ1-2 15 TRBD1 TRBV7-2 ASTNIRGQGSNYGYT
TRBJ1-2 16 - TRBV7-9 ASSSPPGQGGTNYGYT
TRBJ2-5 12 TRBD2 TRBV18 ASGLAGGQETQY
TRBJ1-3 11 - TRBV7-9 ASSLQGGNTIY
TRBJ2-5 9 - TRBV7-9 ASSFQETQY
TRBJ2-1 13 - TRBV6-5 ASRIGGLSHNEQF
TRBJ2-1 13 TRBD1 TRBV29-1 SSERRDRGYNEQF
TRBJ1-2 11 - TRBV5-4 ASSLAGSDGYT
TRBJ1-2 16 TRBD1 TRBV25-1 ASSEWEIGQGNYYGYT
TRBJ2-5 14 TRBD2 TRBV7-3 ASSPTGLAGVETQY